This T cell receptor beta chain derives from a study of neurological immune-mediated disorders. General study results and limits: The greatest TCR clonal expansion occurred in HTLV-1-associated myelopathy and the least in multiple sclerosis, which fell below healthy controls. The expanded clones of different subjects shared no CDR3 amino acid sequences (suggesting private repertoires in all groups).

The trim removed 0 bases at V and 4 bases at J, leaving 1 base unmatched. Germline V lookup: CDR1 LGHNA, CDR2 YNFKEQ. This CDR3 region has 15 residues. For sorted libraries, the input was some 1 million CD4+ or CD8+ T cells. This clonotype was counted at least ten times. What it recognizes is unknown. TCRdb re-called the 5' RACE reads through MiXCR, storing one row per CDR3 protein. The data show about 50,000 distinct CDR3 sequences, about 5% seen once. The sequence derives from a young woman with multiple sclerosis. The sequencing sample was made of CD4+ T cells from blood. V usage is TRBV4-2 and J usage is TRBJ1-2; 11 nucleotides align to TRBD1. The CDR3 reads CASSQEGQGVYGYTF. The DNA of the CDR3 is TGTGCCAGCAGCCAAGAGGGACAGGGGGTCTATGGCTACACCTTC.